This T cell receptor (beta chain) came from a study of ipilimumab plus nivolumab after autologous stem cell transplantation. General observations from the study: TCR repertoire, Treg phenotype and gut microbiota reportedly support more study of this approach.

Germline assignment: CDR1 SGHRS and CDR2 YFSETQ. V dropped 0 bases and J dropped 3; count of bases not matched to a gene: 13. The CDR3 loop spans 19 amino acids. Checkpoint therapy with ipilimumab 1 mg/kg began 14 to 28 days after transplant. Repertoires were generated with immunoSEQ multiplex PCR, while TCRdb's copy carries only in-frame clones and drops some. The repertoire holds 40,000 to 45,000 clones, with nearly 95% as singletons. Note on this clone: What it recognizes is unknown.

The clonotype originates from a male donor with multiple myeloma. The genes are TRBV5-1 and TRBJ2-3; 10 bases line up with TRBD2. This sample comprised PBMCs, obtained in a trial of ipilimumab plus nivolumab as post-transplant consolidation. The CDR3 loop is CASSLAPSGSLPGTDTQYF. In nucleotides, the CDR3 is TGCGCCAGCAGCTTGGCCCCTAGCGGGAGCCTGCCTGGTACAGATACGCAGTATTTT.